This TCR beta chain was captured in a study of blood T cell repertoires in COVID-19. At the level of the study: Sources were T cells, B-cell-depleted T cells, or PBMCs; the material itself was cDNA or gDNA.

Original data processing: It was from reference gene primer amplification that nucleated cell counts were estimated. Using immunoSEQ multiplex PCR, the repertoire was profiled, and TCRdb retains in-frame clones only, with some absent. V, J and clone size were drawn from that table, and D and trimming were deduced from the DNA. The repertoire consists of roughly 28,000 clones, with 80% to 90% occurring once and the leading ten covering about 52%. The sequence derives from a human donor with acute or convalescent COVID-19. The donor label of this sample is uncertain. Sample: peripheral blood.

The CDR3 region is CASSQNRGTGGAQYF. For the CDR3, the DNA is TGTGCCAGCAGCCAGAACAGGGGCACGGGGGGGGCCCAGTACTTC. The chain combines TRBV11-3 with TRBJ2-5, with D tentatively TRBD2 (8 bases). The germline V gene encodes CDR1 SGHNT and CDR2 YENEEA. The V end was cut by 5 bases, the J end by 9 bases, with 22 bases between. The CDR3 is 15 amino acids.